Listed below are T cell receptor beta chains from one sample, sequenced in a study of PD-1 blockade in mismatch repair-deficient tumors. The method was immunoSEQ multiplex PCR; TCRdb's version includes in-frame clones alone and lacks a portion of them. The sample comprises tens of thousands of clones, 84% of which are singletons, and about 3% rests with the top ten. Sequencing used PBMCs, obtained before pembrolizumab treatment. The receptors derive from an adult with mismatch repair-deficient cancer. The CDR3 runs from the conserved cysteine through the conserved F or W. The D gene is left open where the match is weak. Expanded clones are given a class, and other clones once, few, many or no size at all.

j_call | clone_size | d_call | v_call | cdr3_nt | cdr3_aa
TRBJ2-2 | NA | NA | TRBV9 | TGTGCCAGCAGCGTAGGGAGGGGGACAGCAAATACCGGGGAGCTGTTTTTT | CASSVGRGTANTGELFF
TRBJ2-5 | NA | TRBD1 | TRBV2 | TGTGCCAGCATGAAAACAGGGGTTGAGACCCAGTACTTC | CASMKTGVETQYF
TRBJ1-1 | NA | NA | TRBV5-4 | TGTGCCAGCAGCCTTCAGGCCGCGAACACTGAAGCTTTCTTT | CASSLQAANTEAFF
TRBJ2-7 | few | NA | TRBV11-1 | TGTGCCAGCAGCTTATCAGGTGGCCTTTTCTTCTACGAGCAGTACTTC | CASSLSGGLFFYEQYF
TRBJ1-6 | NA | TRBD1 | TRBV19 | TGTGCCAGTTCTCAGACAGGGGGCAGGAATAATTCACCCCTCCACTTT | CASSQTGGRNNSPLHF
TRBJ2-7 | NA | NA | TRBV11-3 | TGTGCCAGCAGCTTAAGACAAGTCGCAGGGGTCTACGAGCAGTACTTC | CASSLRQVAGVYEQYF
TRBJ2-1 | NA | NA | TRBV30 | TGTGCCTGGAGACTAGTATATGAGCAGTTCTTC | CAWRLVYEQFF
TRBJ2-1 | NA | TRBD1 | TRBV28 | TGTGCCAGCAGGGGACAGTCCTACAATGAGCAGTTCTTC | CASRGQSYNEQFF
TRBJ2-3 | once | TRBD2 | TRBV7-9 | TGTGCCAGCAGCTTACGTCACGGGAGGGCCGTGACGCGCACAGATACGCAGTATTTT | CASSLRHGRAVTRTDTQYF
TRBJ1-4 | NA | NA | TRBV5-6 | TGTGCCAGCAGCGGGGGGGTCGGTGATGCAACTAATGAAAAACTGTTTTTT | CASSGGVGDATNEKLFF
TRBJ2-1 | NA | TRBD2 | TRBV6-1 | TGTGCCAGCACGGTCCGGGAGGGCCTCGGTGAGCAGTTCTTC | CASTVREGLGEQFF
TRBJ2-2 | once | NA | TRBV6-1 | TGTGCCAGCAGCGTTAGCGGATCACAGGGGGAGCTGTTTTTT | CASSVSGSQGELFF
TRBJ2-7 | medium-sized | NA | TRBV9 | TGTGCCAGCAGTGAAGGGGGGGAGTACACCCACGAGCAGTACTTC | CASSEGGEYTHEQYF
TRBJ2-1 | NA | TRBD2 | TRBV28 | TGTGCCAGCAGTTATCCCTGGAGGGGACTAGCTACACAACGATCTGAGCAGTTCTTC | CASSYPWRGLATQRSEQFF
TRBJ2-4 | NA | NA | TRBV2 | TGTGCCAGCAGCGGGACTCTACTAGCCAAAAACATTCAGTACTTC | CASSGTLLAKNIQYF
TRBJ2-2 | NA | NA | TRBV2 | TGTGCCAGCAGACCAACTACCGGGGAGCTGTTTTTT | CASRPTTGELFF